This T cell receptor beta chain appears in the sequencing data of a study of blood T cell repertoires in COVID-19. Study overall: Collection of acute and convalescent COVID-19 samples took place in the United States, Italy and Spain.

In the source study's methods: Estimation of nucleated cell counts relied on the amplification of reference gene primers. Profiled with immunoSEQ multiplex PCR; TCRdb holds only in-frame clones, not every one. The V and J calls and clone size were taken over from that table, and D and trimming were inferred from the DNA. The data show 70,000 to 95,000 clones, roughly 90% seen once. Deletions cut 5 bases from V and 6 bases from J, with 11 bases between. Germline V gene data show CDR1 as SGHNT and CDR2 as YENEEA. This CDR3 comprises 13 residues. The specimen was peripheral blood. This sequence was found in a man in his sixties or seventies with active or convalescent COVID-19. V and J are TRBV11-3 and TRBJ2-1; D might be TRBD1 (6 bases). The CDR3 sequence: CASSSFRGNEQFF. The DNA for the CDR3 is TGTGCCAGCAGCAGCTTCAGGGGCAATGAGCAGTTCTTC.